Listed below are T cell receptor beta chains from one sample, sequenced in a study of blood T cell repertoires in COVID-19. The data were produced by immunoSEQ multiplex PCR, yet TCRdb's version contains in-frame clones alone and is incomplete. Found here are more than 90,000 clones, around 80% of them singletons; the top ten hold 5.5% to 7%. The sequenced sample was peripheral blood. Receptors were obtained from a man between 65 and 85 years old with acute or convalescent COVID-19. The CDR3 runs from the conserved cysteine through the conserved F or W. Each record gives: V gene, clone size, D gene, J gene, CDR3 protein, CDR3 DNA. D genes are given only for firm matches. Clone size, where shown, is once, few, many, or a class for clones that have expanded.

V gene: TRBV30; clone size: NA; D gene: NA; J gene: TRBJ1-6; CDR3 protein: CAWSVRIGGFLNSPLHF; CDR3 DNA: TGTGCCTGGAGTGTACGCATAGGGGGTTTCCTTAATTCACCCCTCCACTTT
V gene: TRBV28; clone size: NA; D gene: NA; J gene: TRBJ1-5; CDR3 protein: CASLGSTNQPQHF; CDR3 DNA: TGTGCCAGCCTCGGGAGCACGAATCAGCCCCAGCATTTT
V gene: TRBV5-5; clone size: once; D gene: TRBD1; J gene: TRBJ2-5; CDR3 protein: CASSLTGGETQYF; CDR3 DNA: TGTGCCAGCAGCTTAACAGGGGGCGAGACCCAGTACTTC
V gene: TRBV2; clone size: NA; D gene: NA; J gene: TRBJ2-5; CDR3 protein: CASSGQGGRETQYF; CDR3 DNA: TGTGCCAGCAGCGGACAGGGAGGGAGAGAGACCCAGTACTTC
V gene: TRBV5-6; clone size: NA; D gene: NA; J gene: TRBJ2-7; CDR3 protein: CASSRGFDRAYEQYF; CDR3 DNA: TGTGCCAGCAGCAGGGGGTTCGACAGAGCCTACGAGCAGTACTTC
V gene: TRBV11-1; clone size: NA; D gene: NA; J gene: TRBJ1-1; CDR3 protein: CASSLGRSMNTEAFF; CDR3 DNA: TGTGCCAGCAGCTTAGGACGGAGCATGAACACTGAAGCTTTCTTT
V gene: TRBV12-3/TRBV12-4; clone size: NA; D gene: NA; J gene: TRBJ2-7; CDR3 protein: CASRLGRLGEQYF; CDR3 DNA: TGTGCCAGCAGGCTGGGGAGATTGGGAGAGCAGTACTTC
V gene: TRBV28; clone size: NA; D gene: NA; J gene: TRBJ2-5; CDR3 protein: CASSLSDSPETQYF; CDR3 DNA: TGTGCCAGCAGTTTAAGCGACTCTCCAGAGACCCAGTACTTC
V gene: TRBV7-2; clone size: NA; D gene: NA; J gene: TRBJ2-7; CDR3 protein: CASSSHGGDTYEQYF; CDR3 DNA: TGTGCCAGCAGCTCACACGGTGGGGACACCTACGAGCAGTACTTC
V gene: TRBV29-1; clone size: NA; D gene: NA; J gene: TRBJ1-2; CDR3 protein: CSVGGHNHGYTF; CDR3 DNA: TGCAGCGTTGGGGGGCACAATCATGGCTACACCTTC
V gene: TRBV19; clone size: NA; D gene: TRBD1; J gene: TRBJ1-2; CDR3 protein: CASSNGQGPENYGYTF; CDR3 DNA: TGTGCCAGTAGTAATGGACAGGGCCCCGAAAACTATGGCTACACCTTC
V gene: TRBV12-3/TRBV12-4; clone size: NA; D gene: NA; J gene: TRBJ2-7; CDR3 protein: CASSPGLYEQYF; CDR3 DNA: TGTGCCAGCAGCCCCGGACTCTACGAGCAGTACTTC
V gene: TRBV19; clone size: once; D gene: NA; J gene: TRBJ1-1; CDR3 protein: CASSISLDRMNTEAFF; CDR3 DNA: TGTGCCAGTAGTATCTCCCTGGACAGAATGAACACTGAAGCTTTCTTT
V gene: TRBV15; clone size: NA; D gene: NA; J gene: TRBJ1-1; CDR3 protein: CATSRDSGEAFF; CDR3 DNA: TGTGCCACCAGCAGAGATTCGGGGGAAGCTTTCTTT
V gene: TRBV20-1; clone size: NA; D gene: NA; J gene: TRBJ2-1; CDR3 protein: CSASLLNEQFF; CDR3 DNA: TGCAGTGCTAGTTTGCTAAATGAGCAGTTCTTC
V gene: TRBV15; clone size: NA; D gene: TRBD2; J gene: TRBJ2-3; CDR3 protein: CATSRVGGLSTDTQYF; CDR3 DNA: TGTGCCACCAGCAGAGTGGGGGGGTTGAGCACAGATACGCAGTATTTT
V gene: TRBV9; clone size: few; D gene: TRBD1; J gene: TRBJ1-2; CDR3 protein: CASSVAWDSAVYGYTF; CDR3 DNA: TGTGCCAGCAGCGTAGCTTGGGACAGCGCCGTCTATGGCTACACCTTC
V gene: TRBV10-3; clone size: NA; D gene: NA; J gene: TRBJ2-2; CDR3 protein: CATGGDTGELFF; CDR3 DNA: TGTGCCACCGGAGGGGACACCGGGGAGCTGTTTTTT
V gene: TRBV5-4; clone size: NA; D gene: NA; J gene: TRBJ2-3; CDR3 protein: CASSFQGLATDTQYF; CDR3 DNA: TGTGCCAGCAGCTTCCAGGGGCTAGCCACAGATACGCAGTATTTT
V gene: TRBV9; clone size: NA; D gene: NA; J gene: TRBJ2-2; CDR3 protein: CASSFSGSDTGELFF; CDR3 DNA: TGTGCCAGCAGCTTCTCAGGTTCGGACACCGGGGAGCTGTTTTTT
V gene: TRBV6-1; clone size: once; D gene: TRBD1; J gene: TRBJ2-7; CDR3 protein: CASSEGWDSTYEQYF; CDR3 DNA: TGTGCCAGCAGTGAAGGGTGGGACAGTACCTACGAGCAGTACTTC
V gene: TRBV15; clone size: NA; D gene: TRBD1; J gene: TRBJ2-1; CDR3 protein: CATSPGQGYNEQFF; CDR3 DNA: TGTGCCACTTCTCCGGGACAGGGATACAATGAGCAGTTCTTC
V gene: TRBV7-2; clone size: NA; D gene: NA; J gene: TRBJ1-4; CDR3 protein: CASSLAIATTNEKLFF; CDR3 DNA: TGTGCCAGCAGCTTAGCTATAGCGACAACTAATGAAAAACTGTTTTTT
V gene: TRBV28; clone size: NA; D gene: TRBD1; J gene: TRBJ2-7; CDR3 protein: CASRGQGSYEQYF; CDR3 DNA: TGTGCCAGCAGAGGACAGGGCTCCTACGAGCAGTACTTC
V gene: TRBV7-9; clone size: few; D gene: TRBD1; J gene: TRBJ2-2; CDR3 protein: CASLRDSNTGELFF; CDR3 DNA: TGTGCCAGCTTACGGGACAGTAACACCGGGGAGCTGTTTTTT
V gene: TRBV27; clone size: NA; D gene: NA; J gene: TRBJ2-1; CDR3 protein: CASSLRQVNEQFF; CDR3 DNA: TGTGCCAGCAGTCTCAGACAGGTAAACGAGCAGTTCTTC
V gene: TRBV10-3; clone size: NA; D gene: TRBD2; J gene: TRBJ2-1; CDR3 protein: CAISRTSGGLNEQFF; CDR3 DNA: TGTGCCATCAGTAGAACTAGCGGGGGGTTAAATGAGCAGTTCTTC
V gene: TRBV7-9; clone size: NA; D gene: TRBD1; J gene: TRBJ1-2; CDR3 protein: CASSPRDSSYTF; CDR3 DNA: TGTGCCAGCAGCCCCCGGGACAGTAGCTACACCTTC
V gene: TRBV11-2; clone size: NA; D gene: TRBD2; J gene: TRBJ2-3; CDR3 protein: CASTGLAGGTDTQYF; CDR3 DNA: TGTGCCAGCACCGGACTAGCGGGGGGCACAGATACGCAGTATTTT
V gene: TRBV7-9; clone size: NA; D gene: NA; J gene: TRBJ2-7; CDR3 protein: CASNPWGTQGEQYF; CDR3 DNA: TGTGCCAGCAACCCTTGGGGTACTCAGGGGGAGCAGTACTTC
V gene: TRBV28; clone size: NA; D gene: TRBD1; J gene: TRBJ2-7; CDR3 protein: CASSPMGTGGSYEQYF; CDR3 DNA: TGTGCCAGCAGTCCGATGGGGACAGGGGGGTCCTACGAGCAGTACTTC
V gene: TRBV7-2; clone size: NA; D gene: NA; J gene: TRBJ2-3; CDR3 protein: CASSRDRGATITDTQYF; CDR3 DNA: TGTGCCAGCAGCAGAGATAGGGGCGCGACCATCACAGATACGCAGTATTTT
V gene: TRBV28; clone size: NA; D gene: NA; J gene: TRBJ2-3; CDR3 protein: CASSLPTKYTQYF; CDR3 DNA: TGTGCCAGCAGTTTACCGACTAAGTATACGCAGTATTTT
V gene: TRBV6-5; clone size: NA; D gene: TRBD2; J gene: TRBJ2-3; CDR3 protein: CASRLTSGADTQYF; CDR3 DNA: TGTGCCAGCAGACTGACTAGCGGTGCGGATACGCAGTATTTT
V gene: TRBV19; clone size: NA; D gene: NA; J gene: TRBJ1-5; CDR3 protein: CASSIGRMGNQPQHF; CDR3 DNA: TGTGCCAGTAGTATAGGCAGAATGGGCAATCAGCCCCAGCATTTT
V gene: TRBV2; clone size: NA; D gene: NA; J gene: TRBJ2-7; CDR3 protein: CASTRQADEQYF; CDR3 DNA: TGTGCCAGTACCCGACAGGCGGACGAGCAGTACTTC
V gene: TRBV6-6; clone size: NA; D gene: TRBD1; J gene: TRBJ2-7; CDR3 protein: CASSYEGQTYEQYF; CDR3 DNA: TGTGCCAGCAGTTACGAGGGACAGACATACGAGCAGTACTTC
V gene: TRBV19; clone size: NA; D gene: NA; J gene: TRBJ2-3; CDR3 protein: CASSIGLADTQYF; CDR3 DNA: TGTGCCAGTAGTATAGGGCTGGCAGATACGCAGTATTTT
V gene: TRBV7-6; clone size: few; D gene: NA; J gene: TRBJ2-7; CDR3 protein: CASSLAGGPEEQYF; CDR3 DNA: TGTGCCAGCAGCTTAGCGGGGGGGCCGGAGGAGCAGTACTTC
V gene: TRBV7-9; clone size: NA; D gene: TRBD1; J gene: TRBJ2-3; CDR3 protein: CASRTGTGTDTQYF; CDR3 DNA: TGTGCCAGCAGAACCGGGACAGGCACAGATACGCAGTATTTT
V gene: TRBV5-5; clone size: NA; D gene: TRBD2; J gene: TRBJ2-5; CDR3 protein: CASSLGTSEETQYF; CDR3 DNA: TGTGCCAGCAGCTTAGGGACTAGCGAAGAGACCCAGTACTTC
V gene: TRBV19; clone size: NA; D gene: TRBD2; J gene: TRBJ2-2; CDR3 protein: CASRTRLNTGELFF; CDR3 DNA: TGTGCCAGCCGGACTAGACTTAACACCGGGGAGCTGTTTTTT
V gene: TRBV19; clone size: NA; D gene: TRBD1; J gene: TRBJ2-1; CDR3 protein: CASSIEQGVGYGLYNEQFF; CDR3 DNA: TGTGCCAGTAGTATAGAGCAGGGGGTGGGGTACGGGTTATACAATGAGCAGTTCTTC
V gene: TRBV11-2; clone size: once; D gene: NA; J gene: TRBJ2-7; CDR3 protein: CASSLQGGEQYF; CDR3 DNA: TGTGCCAGCAGCTTACAAGGGGGAGAGCAGTACTTC
V gene: TRBV5-1; clone size: NA; D gene: NA; J gene: TRBJ2-3; CDR3 protein: CASSLQGGQADTQYF; CDR3 DNA: TGCGCCAGCAGCTTACAGGGAGGGCAGGCAGATACGCAGTATTTT
V gene: TRBV6-6; clone size: once; D gene: NA; J gene: TRBJ1-1; CDR3 protein: CASKTLEGNTEAFF; CDR3 DNA: TGTGCCAGCAAAACTCTTGAGGGGAACACTGAAGCTTTCTTT
V gene: TRBV7-9; clone size: NA; D gene: TRBD2; J gene: TRBJ2-3; CDR3 protein: CASSVGGASGRFTDTQYF; CDR3 DNA: TGTGCCAGCAGCGTCGGTGGGGCTAGCGGGAGGTTCACAGATACGCAGTATTTT
V gene: TRBV7-8; clone size: NA; D gene: TRBD1; J gene: TRBJ1-2; CDR3 protein: CASSFRDRGKGYTF; CDR3 DNA: TGTGCCAGCAGCTTCAGAGACAGGGGGAAAGGCTACACCTTC
V gene: TRBV28; clone size: NA; D gene: NA; J gene: TRBJ2-3; CDR3 protein: CASMRRVGTDTQYF; CDR3 DNA: TGTGCCAGCATGCGGCGGGTTGGCACAGATACGCAGTATTTT
V gene: TRBV5-1; clone size: few; D gene: TRBD1; J gene: TRBJ1-1; CDR3 protein: CASRFFDRAGRTEAFF; CDR3 DNA: TGCGCCAGCAGATTTTTCGACAGGGCCGGAAGGACTGAAGCTTTCTTT
V gene: TRBV6-7; clone size: NA; D gene: NA; J gene: TRBJ1-1; CDR3 protein: CASSPPAPENTEAFF; CDR3 DNA: TGTGCCAGCAGTCCCCCAGCGCCGGAGAACACTGAAGCTTTCTTT
V gene: TRBV20-1; clone size: NA; D gene: TRBD1; J gene: TRBJ1-6; CDR3 protein: CSASLRGRAESSPLHF; CDR3 DNA: TGCAGTGCTAGTCTCAGGGGGCGAGCGGAGAGTTCACCCCTCCACTTT
V gene: TRBV5-6; clone size: NA; D gene: NA; J gene: TRBJ2-2; CDR3 protein: CASSLASAGELFF; CDR3 DNA: TGTGCCAGCAGCTTGGCCTCGGCCGGGGAGCTGTTTTTT
V gene: TRBV5-1; clone size: NA; D gene: TRBD1; J gene: TRBJ2-7; CDR3 protein: CASSDRTGPYEQYF; CDR3 DNA: TGCGCCAGCAGCGACAGGACAGGTCCCTACGAGCAGTACTTC
V gene: TRBV7-2; clone size: NA; D gene: TRBD2; J gene: TRBJ2-1; CDR3 protein: CASSSRLAGEGNEQFF; CDR3 DNA: TGTGCCAGCAGCTCCCGACTAGCGGGAGAGGGCAATGAGCAGTTCTTC